This T cell receptor (beta chain) comes out of a study of shared clonotypes between healthy human individuals. Study-level information: Three plates were used per donor for CD4 naive, three for CD4 memory, two for CD8 naive and one for CD8 memory.

Regarding this clone: The antigen remains unidentified.

Profiled with immunoSEQ multiplex PCR; TCRdb holds only in-frame clones, not every one. The sample carries a few million clones, approximately 93% recorded once. V shed 5 bases and J shed 5 bases, with 12 bases lying between them. Germline V CDR1 and CDR2: LNHDA, SQIVND (reference sequence). The CDR3 loop spans 13 amino acids. All donors qualified as healthy HIV-negative adults and had experienced no recent acute infections or vaccinations. Division of CD4+ cells produced a CD45RA+ naive subset and a CD45RA-negative memory subset. Study-level findings and limits: Sharing of clonotypes among donors was expected to vary with sequencing depth.

This sequence originates from a man younger than 30 in good health. Some clones in this sample may be carry-over from other donors' samples. The chain is built from TRBV19 and TRBJ1-1; D is perhaps TRBD1 (6 bases). Sequencing was done on a sample of naive CD4+ T cells from PBMCs. The sample's subset: CD45RA+ positively selected. This CDR3 is CASSLYRVTEAFF. CDR3 nucleotide sequence: TGTGCCAGTAGTTTGTACAGGGTTACTGAAGCTTTCTTT.